What follows are 6 T cell receptor beta chains derived from one specimen sequenced in a study of blood T cell repertoires in COVID-19 (dated by TCRdb to about 2020). To prepare the library, the immunoSEQ multiplex PCR assay was applied. TCRdb took this table from immuneACCESS and kept in-frame rearrangements with V and J called. Such tables lack part of the clones; where checked against another copy, unresolved V genes explain under half of the gap, and the rest is unexplained. In this sample the table shows approximately 85,000 clones, around nine tenths of which occur a single time. The ten largest clones add up to about 2.5% of the sample. Material for sequencing was peripheral blood. These receptors all stem from a man aged 50 or older with acute or convalescent COVID-19.

The chain couples TRBV9 to TRBJ1-6; D unclear. Per the germline V gene, CDR1 is SGDLS and CDR2 is YYNGEE. Between the trimmed V and J ends, which lost 4 bases and 0 bases, there was a span of 14 bases. This CDR3 is 17 amino acids long. The chain's CDR3 is CASSMTDGSSYNSPLHF. CDR3 DNA: TGTGCCAGCAGCATGACGGACGGGAGCTCCTATAATTCACCCCTCCACTTT.

The CDR3 spells CASSLQGQNEKLFF. CDR3 DNA sequence: TGTGCCAGCAGTTTACAGGGGCAAAATGAAAAACTGTTTTTT. This chain links TRBV9 with TRBJ1-4, with 7 bases identical to TRBD1. The CDR3 loop spans 14 amino acids. The germline gives CDR1 SGDLS, CDR2 YYNGEE. V shed 5 bases, J shed 5 bases, and the junction held 6 bases outside the gene matches.

The chain links TRBV5-1 to TRBJ1-1, with a tentative D call TRBD1 (5 bases). The V and J ends lost 3 bases and 1 base respectively, with 10 bases between them. Germline V gene lookup returns CDR1 SGHRS and CDR2 YFSETQ. The CDR3 is made up of 14 amino acids. The CDR3 DNA reads as TGCGCCAGCAGCTGGGGGGATACGAACACTGAAGCTTTCTTT. Its protein is CASSWGDTNTEAFF.

The rearrangement joins TRBV4-1 to TRBJ2-5; the D gene is possibly TRBD2 (5 bases). Germline CDR1 and CDR2: MGHRA and YSYEKL. V gave up 1 base and J gave up 5 bases, with 17 bases separating them. The CDR3 totals 16 residues. CDR3 nucleotides: TGCGCCAGCAGCCAAGTCGGACTTCCCCTGGGGGAGACCCAGTACTTC. Protein sequence: CASSQVGLPLGETQYF.

This chain connects TRBV12-3 or TRBV12-4 to TRBJ1-1, with no clear D. CDR3 size: 13 residues. V lost 3 bases, J lost 3 bases, and 8 bases lay in between. The CDR3 loop reads CASSFTQDTEAFF. DNA of the CDR3: TGTGCCAGCAGTTTCACGCAGGACACTGAAGCTTTCTTT.

The chain employs TRBV7-2 and TRBJ2-5; D might be TRBD2 (5 bases). V shed 3 bases and J shed 9 bases, with 8 bases lying between them. The CDR3 is made up of 11 amino acids. CDR1 and CDR2 from the germline V gene are SGHTA and FQGNSA. CDR3 DNA: TGTGCCAGCAGCTTTGGTAGCGCCCAGTACTTC. Encoded protein: CASSFGSAQYF. Together with reference TRBV7-2 and TRBJ2-5, the CDR3 gives the full variable domain: GAGVSQSPSNKVTEKGKDVELRCDPISGHTALYWYRQSLGQGLEFLIYFQGNSAPDKSGLPSDRFSAERTGGSVSTLTIQRTQQEDSAVYLCASSFGSAQYFGPGTRLLVL.